Sequencing of this T cell receptor (beta chain) was carried out in a study of T-cell reconstitution after alpha-beta-depleted transplantation in children. Broader study findings: T cells produced anew were the main source of T-cell counts and diversity one year after transplant. Some patients' high day-60 TCRbeta diversity was attributed to recipient cells surviving conditioning.

This clonotype was recorded a few times. Its antigen is unknown. CDR1 and CDR2 (germline): MNHNS, SASEGT. The germline V and J ends were trimmed by 1 base and 16 bases, with 14 bases remaining between them. There are 13 residues in the CDR3. A library of TCRbeta sequences, prepared with unique molecular identifiers, was generated. TCRdb recomputed calls from the PCR reads with MiXCR, one row per CDR3 protein. Here the sample spans almost 600,000 distinct CDR3 sequences, 25% to 30% being singletons. The rearrangement joins TRBV6-1 to TRBJ2-6; maybe TRBD1 (5 bases). The receptor was derived from a boy under three years old with Wiskott-Aldrich syndrome, due to receive a stem cell transplant. This sample comprised PBMCs, obtained before TCRalphabeta/CD19-depleted stem cell transplant. The CDR3 bases are TGTGCCAGCAGTGAAGTTATAACAGGCTCTCTGACTTTC. Protein: CASSEVITGSLTF.